A single sample gave rise to the 8 T cell receptor beta chains below, sequenced in a study of vaccination effects on CD4 cells after COVID-19. Sequencing followed a ViraFEST assay step that expanded antigen-specific CD4+ T cells with viral peptide pools. CD4+ T cell isolation took place after 10 days of culture. Method: immunoSEQ multiplex PCR; TCRdb's copy keeps in-frame clones and lacks some. This table holds around 83,000 clones, about 74% found once. Their cognate antigens are unknown. The sequences come from CD4+ T cells from PBMCs cultured with HCoV-229E spike peptides, collected before COVID-19 vaccination. These receptors came from a human donor who received a COVID-19 vaccine.

CDR3 region: CASSPREGSTDTQYF. The CDR3 DNA reads as TGTGCCAGCAGCCCAAGAGAAGGGAGCACAGATACGCAGTATTTT. The chain links TRBV7-9 to TRBJ2-3; D is uncertain. V was pared by 5 bases and J by 0 bases, with 12 bases between. CDR3 length: 15 residues. Germline loops: CDR1 SEHNR, CDR2 FQNEAQ (reference sequence).

This rearrangement joins TRBV28 to TRBJ1-6; 11 bases line up with TRBD1. The germline V gene encodes CDR1 MDHEN and CDR2 SYDVKM. Trimming removed 6 bases from V and 12 bases from J; junction bases left unmatched: 7. This CDR3 is 14 amino acids long. This CDR3 reads CASRPGQGAIPLHF. The DNA for the CDR3 is TGTGCCAGCAGGCCCGGACAGGGGGCGATACCCCTCCACTTT.

In its sample, this clone was seen a few times. The rearrangement joins TRBV11-2 to TRBJ1-2; TRBD1 might be the D (6 bases). Trimming shortened V by 2 bases and J by 4 bases, and 11 bases separated the two germline ends. CDR1 and CDR2 (germline): SGHAT, FQNNGV. This CDR3 is 14 amino acids long. CDR3 amino acids: CASSLLGGVYGYTF. CDR3 DNA: TGTGCCAGCAGCTTACTAGGGGGGGTCTATGGCTACACCTTC.

The V and J genes are TRBV2 and TRBJ1-5; D possibly corresponds to TRBD1 (6 bases). This CDR3 region has 13 residues. CDR1 and CDR2 (germline): SNHLY, FYNNEI. The V end was cut by 3 bases, the J end by 6 bases, with 9 bases between. CDR3 amino acids: CASSDRGGQPQHF. As DNA, the CDR3 is TGTGCCAGCAGTGACAGGGGTGGTCAGCCCCAGCATTTT.

This chain joins TRBV24-1 and TRBJ2-2; D is unclear. The germline CDR1 and CDR2 sequences are KGHDR and SFDVKD. The CDR3 loop spans 14 amino acids. Between the trimmed V and J ends, which lost 3 bases and 13 bases, there was a span of 17 bases. DNA of the CDR3: TGTGCCACCAGTGATCCCACCCTGGCGAGCGCGCTGTTTTTT. It encodes CATSDPTLASALFF.

The V call is TRBV6-5, the J call TRBJ1-1, with D uncertain. The CDR3 is 13 amino acids. Trimming pared 2 bases from V and 0 bases from J, leaving 4 bases between. Germline V gene lookup returns CDR1 MNHEY and CDR2 SVGAGI. The CDR3 spells CASSYEVNTEAFF. The CDR3 nucleotides read TGTGCCAGCAGTTACGAAGTGAACACTGAAGCTTTCTTT.

This clone was recorded only once. The V call is TRBV10-2, the J call TRBJ2-5; D possibly corresponds to TRBD1 (5 bases). V dropped 4 bases and J dropped 0 bases, with 6 bases sitting between them. The CDR3 sequence is 13 residues long. In germline, CDR1 is WSHSY, CDR2 SAAADI. For the CDR3, the DNA is TGCGCCAGCAGTGGACAGTACCAAGAGACCCAGTACTTC. Residues: CASSGQYQETQYF.

The V gene is TRBV12-3 or TRBV12-4, the J gene TRBJ2-1, with 7 bases identical to TRBD1. This CDR3 comprises 13 residues. Losses at the gene ends were 5 bases for V and 12 bases for J; bases not matched to a gene: 10. CDR3 sequence reads: CASSDREGMGQFF. As DNA, the CDR3 is TGTGCCAGCAGTGACAGGGAAGGAATGGGGCAGTTCTTC.